Listed below are T cell receptor beta chains from one sample, sequenced in a study of blood T cell repertoires in COVID-19. Generated by immunoSEQ multiplex PCR, the TCRdb table keeps only in-frame clones and is missing some. The data show fewer than 90,000 clones, almost 90% seen once. The sample taken for sequencing was peripheral blood. The source is a woman older than 75 with active or convalescent COVID-19. CDR3s include the opening cysteine and the closing phenylalanine or tryptophan. The D gene is left open where the match is weak. Expanded clones get a size class; other rows say once, few or many, or leave the size out.

CDR3 DNA,CDR3 protein,CDR3 length,clone size,D gene,J gene,V gene
TGTGCCAGCAGCCAATGGAGGTTCACAGATACGCAGTATTTT,CASSQWRFTDTQYF,14,.,.,TRBJ2-3,TRBV14
TGTGCCAGCGGGAGAGCGATTGAAGAGACCCAGTACTTC,CASGRAIEETQYF,13,.,.,TRBJ2-5,TRBV3-1/TRBV3-2
TGTGCCAGCAGCTTAGGTGGGTACGGGACAGGAAATCAGCCCCAGCATTTT,CASSLGGYGTGNQPQHF,17,.,TRBD1,TRBJ1-5,TRBV7-2
TGTGCCAGCAGCCCCCGGGCAGATACGCAGTATTTT,CASSPRADTQYF,12,.,.,TRBJ2-3,TRBV11-3
TGTGCCAGCAGCTTAGTGGAACGGACAGGGATCTACGAGCAGTACTTC,CASSLVERTGIYEQYF,16,.,TRBD1,TRBJ2-7,TRBV11-3
TGTGCCAGCAGTGGCAGACTAGCGGGGGACACAGATACGCAGTATTTT,CASSGRLAGDTDTQYF,16,.,TRBD2,TRBJ2-3,TRBV6-1
TGTGCCAGCAGCCCCAGGCAGGGGAATTCACCCCTCCACTTT,CASSPRQGNSPLHF,14,once,.,TRBJ1-6,TRBV5-8
TGTGCCAGCTCACCGCGACAGGCCGCCTCTAACTATGGCTACACCTTC,CASSPRQAASNYGYTF,16,.,.,TRBJ1-2,TRBV18
TGTGCCAGTAGTGCCGGGACAGGGGGCTTGAACTATGGCTACACCTTC,CASSAGTGGLNYGYTF,16,.,TRBD1,TRBJ1-2,TRBV19
TGTGCTAGTGGTTCCGATGCGGGACTGCGATACACAGATACGCAGTATTTT,CASGSDAGLRYTDTQYF,17,few,.,TRBJ2-3,TRBV12-5
TGTGCCAGCAGAACTAGCGGGAGGGCCCTGAATGAGCAGTTCTTC,CASRTSGRALNEQFF,15,.,TRBD2,TRBJ2-1,TRBV6-6
TGCGCCAGCAGCCCAGGGCCAGGGGGGAGCAATCAGCCCCAGCATTTT,CASSPGPGGSNQPQHF,16,.,TRBD1,TRBJ1-5,TRBV5-1
TGTGCCAGCAGTACTCAGACAGGGGGAGACACCTTC,CASSTQTGGDTF,12,.,TRBD1,TRBJ1-2,TRBV6-5
TGTGCCAGCAGCCCCCGGACAGGGAACAATCAGCCCCAGCATTTT,CASSPRTGNNQPQHF,15,few,TRBD1,TRBJ1-5,TRBV7-2
TGTGCCAGCAGCATGACAACAGGGTTCTCCTACGAGCAGTACTTC,CASSMTTGFSYEQYF,15,.,.,TRBJ2-7,TRBV7-2
TGTGCCAGCAGCCCCGGGGCCCTCGGACAGGCTTCCTACGAGCAGTACTTC,CASSPGALGQASYEQYF,17,.,TRBD1,TRBJ2-7,TRBV7-2
TGTGCCAGCAGCTCACGGATCATTACGGGTCAGCCCCAGCATTTT,CASSSRIITGQPQHF,15,few,.,TRBJ1-5,TRBV7-2
TGTGCCAGCAGCCAAGTAACAGGGTGGAACTATGGCTACACCTTC,CASSQVTGWNYGYTF,15,few,.,TRBJ1-2,TRBV14
TGTGCCAGCAGCCAAGATCCCCAGGGGCCTGGCTACACCTTC,CASSQDPQGPGYTF,14,.,.,TRBJ1-2,TRBV4-2
TGTGCCACCAGTGACCCCGGGACTAGCGGGAGAGCTAATACGCAGTATTTT,CATSDPGTSGRANTQYF,17,.,TRBD2,TRBJ2-3,TRBV24-1
TGTGCCAGCAGCCTCGGAGGGTTCTACAATGAGCAGTTCTTC,CASSLGGFYNEQFF,14,.,.,TRBJ2-1,TRBV5-8
TGTGCCAGCAGACGCGGGGGGAACTCACCCGGGGAGCTGTTTTTT,CASRRGGNSPGELFF,15,.,TRBD2,TRBJ2-2,TRBV7-2
TGTGCCAGCAGCGTATCGCTAGCGGGGAACAATGAGCAGTTCTTC,CASSVSLAGNNEQFF,15,.,TRBD2,TRBJ2-1,TRBV9
TGTGCCAGCAGTCCTTCCCCGGACAGGAACACCGGGGAGCTGTTTTTT,CASSPSPDRNTGELFF,16,.,.,TRBJ2-2,TRBV2
TGTGCCAGCAGCTTGGCAGGGGGCAACAATCAGCCCCAGCATTTT,CASSLAGGNNQPQHF,15,.,TRBD1,TRBJ1-5,TRBV7-8
TGTGCCAGCAGTTACTCGCAACCAGCGGCCCAAGAGACCCAGTACTTC,CASSYSQPAAQETQYF,16,once,.,TRBJ2-5,TRBV6-2/TRBV6-3
TGTGCCAGCAGCCCTCTCCGGACAGGGGGGGGCTACACCTTC,CASSPLRTGGGYTF,14,.,TRBD1,TRBJ1-2,TRBV11-3
TGTGCCAGCAGTGTCCGGGGACTCAACTATGGCTACACCTTC,CASSVRGLNYGYTF,14,.,.,TRBJ1-2,TRBV27
TGCGCCAGCAGCCCAGGCGGGGGCGGACAGCCCCAGCATTTT,CASSPGGGGQPQHF,14,.,.,TRBJ1-5,TRBV5-1
TGTGCCAGCAGCACATCTAGCACAGATACGCAGTATTTT,CASSTSSTDTQYF,13,.,.,TRBJ2-3,TRBV9
TGTGCCAGCAGCCCTCGGGGCGCTAGCGGCTACACAGATACGCAGTATTTT,CASSPRGASGYTDTQYF,17,.,TRBD2,TRBJ2-3,TRBV11-2
TGTGCCAGCAGCTTAGGTCAAGCGGGGGGGTACGAGCAGTACTTC,CASSLGQAGGYEQYF,15,.,TRBD2,TRBJ2-7,TRBV13
TGTGCCAGCAGTGAGCGAGGATTAAGAGCTGTCGAGCAGTACTTC,CASSERGLRAVEQYF,15,once,.,TRBJ2-7,TRBV25-1
TGTGCCAGCAGTTACTCGGGGGGGCGAGTTGGCTACACCTTC,CASSYSGGRVGYTF,14,.,.,TRBJ1-2,TRBV6-5
TGTGCCAGCAGCGTAGCTACCCTAGCGGGAGGCACCGGGGAGCTGTTTTTT,CASSVATLAGGTGELFF,17,.,TRBD2,TRBJ2-2,TRBV9
TGTGCCAGCAGCTTGATCAGGGGTAACACTGAAGCTTTCTTT,CASSLIRGNTEAFF,14,few,.,TRBJ1-1,TRBV5-8
TGTGCCAGCAGTACCCAAAGCCCAGGGGATTCTGGGGCCAACGTCCTGACTTTC,CASSTQSPGDSGANVLTF,18,.,.,TRBJ2-6,TRBV7-9
TGCGCCAGCAGTGAGTCTACAGGGAACCTCCAAGAGACCCAGTACTTC,CASSESTGNLQETQYF,16,.,.,TRBJ2-5,TRBV10-1
TGTGCCAGCAGCCAAGCAACTAGCGGGATCTACGAGCAGTACTTC,CASSQATSGIYEQYF,15,.,TRBD2,TRBJ2-7,TRBV3-1/TRBV3-2
TGTGCCAGCAGCTTAGTTCTCGGGGATCATGGCTACACCTTC,CASSLVLGDHGYTF,14,.,.,TRBJ1-2,TRBV7-2
TGTGCCAGCAGTGGGCTAGCTTCGTACATTCAGTACTTC,CASSGLASYIQYF,13,.,.,TRBJ2-4,TRBV27
TGTGCCAGCAGCGGCGGGGAGCAAGAGACCCAGTACTTC,CASSGGEQETQYF,13,.,.,TRBJ2-5,TRBV2